This TCR beta chain is drawn from a study of monozygotic twins with inflammatory bowel disease. Of note for this clonotype: Antigen: not known.

Findings and limits, study-wide: The inverse Simpson measure of TCRbeta diversity was lower in IBD patients than in healthy co-twins.

TCRalpha along with TCRbeta cDNA was subjected to two nested PCRs lasting approximately 17 and 9 cycles. With the 5' RACE reads reprocessed, TCRdb shows one record per CDR3 protein and no DNA. The data show a few hundred thousand distinct CDR3 sequences, and the top ten clones hold over 5.5%. Germline V lookup: CDR1 SGHTA, CDR2 FQGNSA. The length of the CDR3 is 13 residues. Sequenced sample: blood. The chain has TRBV7-2 and TRBJ2-7; TCRdb's D gene call, TRBD2, goes unchecked for lack of DNA. The clonotype originates from a human donor with ulcerative colitis or Crohn's disease, or a healthy co-twin of an affected twin (not recorded which). CDR3: CASSLAVGLEQYF.